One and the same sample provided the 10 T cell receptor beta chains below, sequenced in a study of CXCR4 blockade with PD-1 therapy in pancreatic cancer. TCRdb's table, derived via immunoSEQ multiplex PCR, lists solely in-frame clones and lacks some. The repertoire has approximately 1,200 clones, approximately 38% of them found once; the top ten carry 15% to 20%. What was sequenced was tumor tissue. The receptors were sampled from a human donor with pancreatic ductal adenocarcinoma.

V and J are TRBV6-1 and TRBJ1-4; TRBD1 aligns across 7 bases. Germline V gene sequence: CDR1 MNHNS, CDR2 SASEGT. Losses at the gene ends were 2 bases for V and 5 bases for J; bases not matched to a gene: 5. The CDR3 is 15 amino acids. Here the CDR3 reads CASSEKGAGNEKLFF. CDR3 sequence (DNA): TGTGCCAGCAGTGAAAAGGGGGCTGGGAATGAAAAACTGTTTTTT.

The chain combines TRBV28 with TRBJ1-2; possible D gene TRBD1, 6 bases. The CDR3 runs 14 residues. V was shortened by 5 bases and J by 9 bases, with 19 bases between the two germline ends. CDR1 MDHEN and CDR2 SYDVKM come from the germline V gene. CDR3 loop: CASSHLRGAISYTF. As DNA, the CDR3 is TGTGCCAGCAGTCACCTCCGGGGGGCGATTAGCTACACCTTC.

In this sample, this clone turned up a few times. The CDR3 protein is CASSLTSAVKETQYF. CDR3 coding DNA: TGTGCCAGCAGTTTAACATCCGCGGTTAAAGAGACCCAGTACTTC. The chain links TRBV28 to TRBJ2-5; D ambiguous. Germline V gene sequence: CDR1 MDHEN, CDR2 SYDVKM. The CDR3 contains 15 residues. V gave up 2 bases and J gave up 3 bases, with 13 bases separating them.

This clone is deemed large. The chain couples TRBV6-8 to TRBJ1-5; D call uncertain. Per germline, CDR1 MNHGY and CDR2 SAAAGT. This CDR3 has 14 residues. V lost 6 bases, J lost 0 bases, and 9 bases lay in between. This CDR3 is CASSPTHSNQPQHF. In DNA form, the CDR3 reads TGTGCCAGCAGCCCAACACATAGCAATCAGCCCCAGCATTTT.

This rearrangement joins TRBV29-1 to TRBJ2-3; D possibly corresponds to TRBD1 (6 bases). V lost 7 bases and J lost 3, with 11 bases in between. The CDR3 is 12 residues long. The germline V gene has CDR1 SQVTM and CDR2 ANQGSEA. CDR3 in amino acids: CSARDTTDTQYF. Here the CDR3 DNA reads TGCAGCGCCCGGGACACTACAGATACGCAGTATTTT.

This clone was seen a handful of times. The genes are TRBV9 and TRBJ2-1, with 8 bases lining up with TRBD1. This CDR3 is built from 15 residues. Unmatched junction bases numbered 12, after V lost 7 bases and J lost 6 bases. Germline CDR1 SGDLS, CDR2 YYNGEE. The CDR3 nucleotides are TGTGCCAGCGCCTCATCGGGACAGGTCACCAATGAGCAGTTCTTC. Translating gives CASASSGQVTNEQFF.

The CDR3 DNA reads as TGTGCCAGCTCAGGGGGTAGGTCGGCCTACGAGCAGTACTTC. As protein: CASSGGRSAYEQYF. V and J are TRBV18 and TRBJ2-7, with D perhaps given as TRBD1 or TRBD2 (5 bases each). Trimming pared 5 bases from V and 2 bases from J, leaving 13 bases between. This CDR3 spans 14 amino acids. Germline values: CDR1 KGHSH, CDR2 LQKENI.

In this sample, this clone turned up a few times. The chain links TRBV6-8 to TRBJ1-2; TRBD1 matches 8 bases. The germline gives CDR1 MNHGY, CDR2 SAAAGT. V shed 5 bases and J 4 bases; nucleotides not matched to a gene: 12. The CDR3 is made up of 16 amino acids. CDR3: CASSGSRRQGPYGYTF. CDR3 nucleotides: TGTGCCAGCAGTGGTAGCCGGAGACAGGGGCCCTATGGCTACACCTTC.

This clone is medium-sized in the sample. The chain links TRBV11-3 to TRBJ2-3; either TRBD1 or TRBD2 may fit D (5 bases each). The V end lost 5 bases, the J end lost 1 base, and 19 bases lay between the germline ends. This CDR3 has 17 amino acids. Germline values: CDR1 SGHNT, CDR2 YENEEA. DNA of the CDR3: TGTGCCAGCAGCCCGATGGTACCGGGACCAGGCACAGATACGCAGTATTTT. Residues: CASSPMVPGPGTDTQYF.

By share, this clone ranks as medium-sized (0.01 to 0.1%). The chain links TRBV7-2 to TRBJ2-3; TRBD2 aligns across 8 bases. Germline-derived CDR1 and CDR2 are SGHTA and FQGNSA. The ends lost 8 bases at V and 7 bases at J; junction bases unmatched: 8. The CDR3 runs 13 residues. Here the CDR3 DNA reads TGTGCCAGCGACGATCGGGGGGGTAATACGCAGTATTTT. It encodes CASDDRGGNTQYF.